Listed below are T cell receptor beta chains from one sample, sequenced in a study of blood T cell repertoires in COVID-19. The data were produced by immunoSEQ multiplex PCR, yet TCRdb's version contains in-frame clones alone and is incomplete. Found here are 130,000 or so clones, around nine tenths of them singletons; the top ten hold 1.5%. Material: peripheral blood. These receptors originate from a human donor in a cohort sampled during active COVID-19. The CDR3 runs from the conserved cysteine through the conserved F or W. The D gene is left open where the match is weak. The size of a clone is reported for some rows only, either as once, few or many, or as a class for expanded clones.

CDR3	DNA	size	V	D	J
CASSLTAVDEQFF	TGTGCCAGCAGCTTAACTGCGGTGGATGAGCAGTTCTTC	-	TRBV7-9	-	TRBJ2-1
CASSLGRAPTQETQYF	TGTGCCAGCAGCTTGGGTCGAGCTCCAACCCAAGAGACCCAGTACTTC	-	TRBV5-4	-	TRBJ2-5
CASSLVQGNSPLHF	TGTGCCAGCAGCTTAGTTCAGGGGAATTCACCCCTCCACTTT	-	TRBV7-2	-	TRBJ1-6
CASGGETQYF	TGCGCCAGTGGGGGGGAGACCCAGTACTTC	-	TRBV4-1	-	TRBJ2-5
CASSWTRDEQFF	TGTGCCAGCTCCTGGACGAGGGATGAGCAGTTCTTC	-	TRBV12-3/TRBV12-4	-	TRBJ2-1
CASSQGGTQPQHF	TGTGCCAGCAGCCAGGGGGGGACGCAGCCCCAGCATTTT	-	TRBV3-1/TRBV3-2	-	TRBJ1-5
CASSFTGAPLFF	TGTGCCAGCAGTTTTACAGGGGCGCCACTGTTTTTT	-	TRBV6-6	TRBD1	TRBJ1-4
CASSQDVGGGLSYEQYF	TGTGCCAGCAGCCAAGACGTTGGCGGGGGACTCTCCTACGAGCAGTACTTC	-	TRBV3-1/TRBV3-2	TRBD2	TRBJ2-7
CASSPNQGENIQYF	TGTGCCAGCAGCCCAAATCAGGGGGAAAACATTCAGTACTTC	-	TRBV7-3	TRBD1	TRBJ2-4
CASSSRQGGHQETQYF	TGCGCCAGCAGCTCAAGACAGGGGGGCCACCAAGAGACCCAGTACTTC	-	TRBV5-1	TRBD1	TRBJ2-5
CSVRFGSSGSVGEQFF	TGCAGCGTCCGGTTCGGTAGTAGCGGGAGTGTTGGTGAGCAGTTCTTC	-	TRBV29-1	TRBD2	TRBJ2-1
CAIREALNTEAFF	TGTGCCATTCGGGAGGCTTTGAACACTGAAGCTTTCTTT	-	TRBV6-5	-	TRBJ1-1
CASSDYQNSPLHF	TGTGCCAGCAGTGACTATCAAAATTCACCCCTCCACTTT	-	TRBV2	-	TRBJ1-6
CASSLTGAGSSSYEQYF	TGTGCCAGCAGCCTGACAGGGGCGGGTTCAAGCTCCTACGAGCAGTACTTC	-	TRBV3-1/TRBV3-2	TRBD1	TRBJ2-7
CASSRPGRDTIYF	TGTGCCAGCAGCCGGCCAGGGAGGGACACCATATATTTT	-	TRBV28	-	TRBJ1-3
CASGTRTETQYF	TGTGCCAGCGGGACAAGGACGGAGACCCAGTACTTC	-	TRBV6-5	-	TRBJ2-5
CASSILLGLPDTEAFF	TGTGCCAGCAGCATATTACTTGGACTGCCGGACACTGAAGCTTTCTTT	-	TRBV9	-	TRBJ1-1
CASSLGPRAGEVEQYF	TGCGCCAGCAGCTTGGGACCCAGGGCGGGAGAGGTCGAGCAGTACTTC	-	TRBV5-1	TRBD2	TRBJ2-7
CASSAGTKETQYF	TGTGCCAGCTCAGCGGGAACTAAAGAGACCCAGTACTTC	once	TRBV2	TRBD2	TRBJ2-5
CASTLGGQGEQYF	TGTGCCAGCACCCTCGGGGGGCAGGGCGAGCAGTACTTC	-	TRBV9	-	TRBJ2-7
CASSLPSGNTDTQYF	TGCGCCAGCAGCTTGCCCAGCGGAAACACAGATACGCAGTATTTT	-	TRBV5-1	-	TRBJ2-3
CASSLGGTSGGNEQFF	TGCGCCAGCAGCCTGGGAGGGACTAGCGGAGGGAATGAGCAGTTCTTC	-	TRBV5-1	TRBD2	TRBJ2-1
CASSLVRRGLTEAFF	TGTGCCAGCAGCTTGGTGAGGAGGGGTCTTACTGAAGCTTTCTTT	-	TRBV5-6	-	TRBJ1-1
CASSLRQDTEAFF	TGCGCCAGCAGCTTGCGTCAGGACACTGAAGCTTTCTTT	-	TRBV5-1	-	TRBJ1-1
CASSPDSNYGYTF	TGTGCCAGCAGCCCGGACAGCAACTATGGCTACACCTTC	-	TRBV7-9	-	TRBJ1-2
CASSSIQGSGNTIYF	TGTGCCAGCAGCTCGATACAGGGGAGTGGAAACACCATATATTTT	-	TRBV7-2	TRBD1	TRBJ1-3
CASGKGLAGTETQYF	TGTGCTAGTGGTAAGGGACTAGCGGGAACAGAGACCCAGTACTTC	-	TRBV12-5	TRBD2	TRBJ2-5
CASSFPPGQGHSGANVLTF	TGTGCCAGCAGTTTCCCACCGGGACAGGGCCATTCTGGGGCCAACGTCCTGACTTTC	-	TRBV28	TRBD1	TRBJ2-6
CASSLNRGSSYEQYF	TGTGCCAGCAGTCTCAACAGGGGAAGCTCCTACGAGCAGTACTTC	-	TRBV6-6	TRBD1	TRBJ2-7
CASSLRGGEGETQYF	TGTGCCAGCAGCCTCAGGGGTGGGGAGGGGGAGACCCAGTACTTC	-	TRBV3-1/TRBV3-2	-	TRBJ2-5
CAWSVERGTEAFF	TGTGCCTGGAGTGTAGAAAGGGGCACTGAAGCTTTCTTT	-	TRBV30	-	TRBJ1-1
CASSARGGDYEQYF	TGTGCCAGTAGCGCGAGAGGGGGGGACTACGAGCAGTACTTC	-	TRBV19	-	TRBJ2-7
CASSNRVIGAYEQYF	TGTGCCAGCAGCAACCGTGTAATCGGGGCCTACGAGCAGTACTTC	-	TRBV21-1	-	TRBJ2-7
CASSPPTANYGYTF	TGCGCCAGTTCCCCCCCCACGGCTAACTATGGCTACACCTTC	-	TRBV10-2	-	TRBJ1-2
CASSLASGRPYTDTQYF	TGTGCCAGCAGCTTGGCTAGCGGGAGACCCTACACAGATACGCAGTATTTT	-	TRBV5-4	TRBD2	TRBJ2-3
CASSLYREIQYF	TGTGCCAGCAGCTTATACAGGGAAATTCAGTACTTC	-	TRBV5-6	-	TRBJ2-4
CASSEGRSGRASDEQFF	TGTGCCAGCAGCGAGGGGAGGAGCGGGAGGGCCTCGGATGAGCAGTTCTTC	-	TRBV5-5	TRBD2	TRBJ2-1